This T cell receptor (beta chain) came from a study of T cells of healthy individuals. The CDR3 is 14 amino acids. J gave up 3 bases and V 3 bases, and 2 bases lay outside the gene matches. The germline gives CDR1 LGHDT, CDR2 YNNKEL (reference sequence). TCRdb reanalysed the 5' RACE reads using MiXCR and keeps one entry per CDR3 protein. The table has about 82,000 distinct CDR3 sequences, approximately 4.7% seen once; the top ten hold about 7.5%. This TCR derives from a female donor in good health. V is TRBV3-1 and J is TRBJ1-5; 7 positions match TRBD1. Written as DNA, the CDR3 is TGTGCCAGCAGCCACAGGGGGGACAATCAGCCCCAGCATTTT. This sequence encodes CASSHRGDNQPQHF. The full variable domain, in which reference TRBV3-1 and TRBJ1-5 provide the parts outside the CDR3, is DTAVSQTPKYLVTQMGNDKSIKCEQNLGHDTMYWYKQDSKKFLKIMFSYNNKELIINETVPNRFSPKSPDKAHLNLHINSLELGDSAVYFCASSHRGDNQPQHFGDGTRLSIL.